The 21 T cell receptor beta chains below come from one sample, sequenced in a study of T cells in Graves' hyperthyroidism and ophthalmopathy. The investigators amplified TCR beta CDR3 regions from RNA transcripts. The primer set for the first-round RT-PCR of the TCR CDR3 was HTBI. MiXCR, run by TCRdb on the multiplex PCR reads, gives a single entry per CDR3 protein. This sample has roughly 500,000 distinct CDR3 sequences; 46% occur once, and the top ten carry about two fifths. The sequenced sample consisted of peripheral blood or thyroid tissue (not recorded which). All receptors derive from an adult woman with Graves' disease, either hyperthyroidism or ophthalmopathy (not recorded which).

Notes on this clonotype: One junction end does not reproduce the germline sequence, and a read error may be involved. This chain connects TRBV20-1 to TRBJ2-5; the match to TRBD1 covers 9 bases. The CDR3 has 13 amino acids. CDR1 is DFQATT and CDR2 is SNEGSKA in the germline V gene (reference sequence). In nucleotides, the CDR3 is TGCAGTGCTAGAGATTCCAACCCGGGACAGGGTAACTTC. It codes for CSARDSNPGQGNF.

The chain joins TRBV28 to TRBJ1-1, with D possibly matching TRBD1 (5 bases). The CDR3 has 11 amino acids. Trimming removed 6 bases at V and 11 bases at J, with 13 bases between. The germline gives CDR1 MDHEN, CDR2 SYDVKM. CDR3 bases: TGTGCCAGCAGGCCTCAGGGAGGGGCTTTCTTT. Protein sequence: CASRPQGGAFF. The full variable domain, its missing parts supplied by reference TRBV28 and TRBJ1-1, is DVKVTQSSRYLVKRTGEKVFLECVQDMDHENMFWYRQDPGLGLRLIYFSYDVKMKEKGDIPEGYSVSREKKERFSLILESASTNQTSMYLCASRPQGGAFFGQGTRLTVV.

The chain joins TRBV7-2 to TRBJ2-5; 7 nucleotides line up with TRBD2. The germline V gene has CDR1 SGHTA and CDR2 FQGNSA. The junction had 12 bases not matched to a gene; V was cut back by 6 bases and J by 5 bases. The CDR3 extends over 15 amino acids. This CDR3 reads CASSPTGGRLETQYF. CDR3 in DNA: TGTGCCAGCAGTCCTACTGGCGGGAGACTGGAGACCCAGTACTTC.

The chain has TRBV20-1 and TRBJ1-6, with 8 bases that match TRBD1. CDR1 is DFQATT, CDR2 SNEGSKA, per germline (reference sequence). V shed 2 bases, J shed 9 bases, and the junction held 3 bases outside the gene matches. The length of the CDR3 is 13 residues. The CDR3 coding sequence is TGCAGTGCTAGACAGGGGGCGGGTTCACCCCTCCACTTT. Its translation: CSARQGAGSPLHF.

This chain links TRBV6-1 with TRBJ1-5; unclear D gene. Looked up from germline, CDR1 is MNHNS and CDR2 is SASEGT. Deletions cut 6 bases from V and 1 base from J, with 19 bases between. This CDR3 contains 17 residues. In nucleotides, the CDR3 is TGTGCCAGCAGCCCAGTTCCAGACATGATCAGCAATCAGCCCCAGCATTTT. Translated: CASSPVPDMISNQPQHF.

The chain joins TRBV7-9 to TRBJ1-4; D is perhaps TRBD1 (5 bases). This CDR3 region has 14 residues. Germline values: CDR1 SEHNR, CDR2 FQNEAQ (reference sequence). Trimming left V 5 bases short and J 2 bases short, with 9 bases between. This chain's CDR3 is CASSASGTNEKLFF. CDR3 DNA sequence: TGTGCCAGCAGCGCCTCAGGGACTAATGAAAAACTGTTTTTT. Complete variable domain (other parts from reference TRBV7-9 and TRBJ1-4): DTGVSQNPRHKITKRGQNVTFRCDPISEHNRLYWYRQTLGQGPEFLTYFQNEAQLEKSRLLSDRFSAERPKGSFSTLEIQRTEQGDSAMYLCASSASGTNEKLFFGSGTQLSVL.

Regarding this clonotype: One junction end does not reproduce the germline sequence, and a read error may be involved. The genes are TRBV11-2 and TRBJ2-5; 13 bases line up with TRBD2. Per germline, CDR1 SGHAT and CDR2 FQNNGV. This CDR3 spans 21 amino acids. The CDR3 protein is CAGSYHPRLAGGQGSLETQYF. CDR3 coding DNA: TGTGCCGGCAGCTATCACCCCCGACTAGCGGGAGGCCAGGGAAGTTTGGAGACCCAGTACTTC. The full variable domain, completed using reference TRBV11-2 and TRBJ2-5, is EAGVAQSPRYKIIEKRQSVAFWCNPISGHATLYWYQQILGQGPKLLIQFQNNGVVDDSQLPKDRFSAERLKGVDSTLKIQPAKLEDSAVYLCAGSYHPRLAGGQGSLETQYFGPGTRLLVL.

This chain's CDR3 is CASSLAPTGSRGEQYF. In DNA, the CDR3 is TGTGCCAGCAGCTTAGCCCCGACAGGTTCAAGAGGCGAGCAGTACTTC. The chain joins TRBV7-9 to TRBJ2-7; TRBD1 might be the D (6 bases). Germline CDR1 reads SEHNR; CDR2 reads FQNEAQ (reference sequence). V lost 0 bases and J lost 6, with 18 bases in between. The length of the CDR3 is 16 residues.

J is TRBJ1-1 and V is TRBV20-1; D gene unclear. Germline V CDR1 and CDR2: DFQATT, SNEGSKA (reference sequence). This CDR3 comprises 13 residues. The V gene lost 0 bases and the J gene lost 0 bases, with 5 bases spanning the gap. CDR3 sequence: CSARDSMNTEAFF. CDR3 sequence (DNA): TGCAGTGCTAGAGACAGCATGAACACTGAAGCTTTCTTT.

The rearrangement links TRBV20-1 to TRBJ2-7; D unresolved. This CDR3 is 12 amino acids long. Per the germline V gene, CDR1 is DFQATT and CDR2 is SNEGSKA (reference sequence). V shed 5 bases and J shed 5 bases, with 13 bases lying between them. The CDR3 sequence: CSAQTDVDEQYF. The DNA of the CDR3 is TGCAGTGCTCAAACGGACGTGGACGAGCAGTACTTC.

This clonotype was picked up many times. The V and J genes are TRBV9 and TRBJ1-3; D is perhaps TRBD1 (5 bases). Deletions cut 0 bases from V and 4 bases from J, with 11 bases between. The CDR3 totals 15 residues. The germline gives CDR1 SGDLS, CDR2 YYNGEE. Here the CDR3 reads CASSVDSGAGNTIYF. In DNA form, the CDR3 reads TGTGCCAGCAGCGTAGATTCCGGGGCCGGAAACACCATATATTTT.

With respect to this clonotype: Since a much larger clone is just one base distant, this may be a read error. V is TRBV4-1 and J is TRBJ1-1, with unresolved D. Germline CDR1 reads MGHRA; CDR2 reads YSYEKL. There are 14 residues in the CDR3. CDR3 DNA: TGCGCCAGCAGCCAAGATTCGATGAAAACTGAAGCTTTCTTT. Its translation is CASSQDSMKTEAFF.

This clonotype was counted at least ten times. DNA of the CDR3: TGTGCCAGCAGCCCTAGCAACTCTGGAAACACCATATATTTT. Encoded protein: CASSPSNSGNTIYF. The chain has TRBV7-2 and TRBJ1-3; no clear D. Germline CDR1 reads SGHTA; CDR2 reads FQGNSA. The CDR3 totals 14 residues. Trimming took off 5 bases at V and 0 bases at J, with 8 bases between the two ends.

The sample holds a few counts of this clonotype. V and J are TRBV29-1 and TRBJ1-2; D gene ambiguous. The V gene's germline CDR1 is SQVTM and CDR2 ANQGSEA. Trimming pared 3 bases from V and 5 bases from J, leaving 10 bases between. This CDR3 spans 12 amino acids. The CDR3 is CSVDAREYGYTF. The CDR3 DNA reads TGCAGCGTTGACGCGAGGGAGTATGGCTACACCTTC.

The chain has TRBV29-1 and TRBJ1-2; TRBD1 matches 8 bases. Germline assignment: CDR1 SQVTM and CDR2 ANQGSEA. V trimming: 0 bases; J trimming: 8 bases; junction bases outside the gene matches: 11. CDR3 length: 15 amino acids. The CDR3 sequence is CSVEDRRDRTEGYTF. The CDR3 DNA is TGCAGCGTTGAAGATCGGAGGGACAGGACGGAGGGCTACACCTTC.

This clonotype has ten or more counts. CDR3 DNA sequence: TGTGCCAGCAGCCAAGGAGCTGGGGCCTACGAGCAGTACTTC. This sequence encodes CASSQGAGAYEQYF. This chain uses TRBV3-1 with TRBJ2-7, with D uncertain. CDR1 is LGHDT, CDR2 YNNKEL, per germline (reference sequence). V lost 1 base, J lost 2 bases, and 9 bases lay in between. The CDR3 is 14 amino acids.

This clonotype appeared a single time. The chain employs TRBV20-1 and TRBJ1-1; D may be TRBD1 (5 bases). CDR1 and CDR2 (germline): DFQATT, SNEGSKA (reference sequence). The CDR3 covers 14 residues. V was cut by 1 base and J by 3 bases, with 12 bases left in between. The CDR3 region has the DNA TGCAGTGCTAGAGTTGGGGGGATCGACACTGAAGCTTTCTTT. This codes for CSARVGGIDTEAFF.

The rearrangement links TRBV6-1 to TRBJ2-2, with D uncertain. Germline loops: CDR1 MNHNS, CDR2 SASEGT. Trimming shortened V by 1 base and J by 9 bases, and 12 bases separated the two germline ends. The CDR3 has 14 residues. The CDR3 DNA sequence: TGTGCCAGCAGTGAAGGGCCCGACCTAAGGGAGCTGTTTTTT. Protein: CASSEGPDLRELFF.

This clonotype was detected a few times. The CDR3 sequence: CASSSYRDASESFF. The CDR3 DNA reads TGTGCCAGCAGCTCATACCGGGACGCCTCTGAGTCTTTCTTT. The genes are TRBV7-9 and TRBJ1-1, with a possible D match to TRBD1 (5 bases). The V end lost 4 bases, the J end lost 12 bases, and 21 bases lay between the germline ends. Looked up from germline, CDR1 is SEHNR and CDR2 is FQNEAQ (reference sequence). The CDR3 runs 14 residues.

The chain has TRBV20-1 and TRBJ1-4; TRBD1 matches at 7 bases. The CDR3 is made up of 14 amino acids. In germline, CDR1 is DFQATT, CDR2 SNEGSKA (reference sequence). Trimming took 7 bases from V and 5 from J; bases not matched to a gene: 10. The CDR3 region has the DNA TGCAGTGTAATGAATGGACAGGCGAATGAAAAACTGTTTTTT. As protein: CSVMNGQANEKLFF.

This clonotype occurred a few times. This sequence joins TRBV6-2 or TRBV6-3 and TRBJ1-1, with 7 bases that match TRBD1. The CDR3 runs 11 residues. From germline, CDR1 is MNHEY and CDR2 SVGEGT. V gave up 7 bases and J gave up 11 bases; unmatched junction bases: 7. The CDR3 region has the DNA TGTGCCAGCACATCCGGGACAGTGGCTTTCTTT. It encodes CASTSGTVAFF.